A selection of T cell receptor beta chains follows, all from one sample in a study of T cells after yellow fever vaccination. MiXCR was run by TCRdb on the 5' RACE reads, yielding one entry per CDR3 protein. The sample lists some 400,000 distinct CDR3 sequences, over 5% occurring once. The sample here was PBMCs, taken 5 days after the yellow fever booster vaccination. The receptors derive from a man younger than 45 who received the YFV17D yellow fever vaccine. Both conserved end residues are part of each CDR3. D genes are given only for firm matches. Only part of the rows carry a size: once, few, many, or a class if the clone is expanded.

TRBV20-1	NA	TRBJ2-7	NA	TGCAGTGCGACCGGCTACGAGCAGTACTTC	CSATGYEQYF
TRBV20-1	NA	TRBJ1-4	NA	TGCAGTGCTAGAATTTCGGCAAATGAAAAACTGTTTTTT	CSARISANEKLFF
TRBV5-1	NA	TRBJ2-1	many	TGCGCCAGCAGCTTGGCCCCCGGGACATACAATGAGCAGTTCTTC	CASSLAPGTYNEQFF
TRBV5-1	TRBD2	TRBJ2-1	few	TGCGCCAGCAGCATCCCATATACACTAGCGCCTCATGAGCAGTTCTTC	CASSIPYTLAPHEQFF
TRBV4-3	NA	TRBJ2-2	NA	TGCGCCAGCAGCCAAGCAATTGCGGGAAGAGGGCTGTTTTTT	CASSQAIAGRGLFF
TRBV5-4	NA	TRBJ1-1	few	TGTGCCAGCAGCCCTTACAGGACCTCGAACACTGAAGCTTTCTTT	CASSPYRTSNTEAFF
TRBV5-1	NA	TRBJ1-2	few	TGCGCCAGCAGGGATGGAGCTAACTATGGCTACACCTTC	CASRDGANYGYTF
TRBV20-1	NA	TRBJ1-3	NA	TGCAGTGCTACCCCCATTACGGGAGCCTCTGGAAACACCATATATTTT	CSATPITGASGNTIYF
TRBV5-4	NA	TRBJ2-3	few	TGTGCCAGCAGCATTGTGGGTAGCACAGATACGCAGTATTTT	CASSIVGSTDTQYF
TRBV5-1	NA	TRBJ1-1	NA	TGCGCCAGCAGCCCCCCTGGCGGACACCAGAACACTGAAGCTTTCTTT	CASSPPGGHQNTEAFF
TRBV29-1	NA	TRBJ2-5	many	TGCAGCGTTGGGGGACAAATGGAGACCCAGTACTTC	CSVGGQMETQYF
TRBV7-2	TRBD2	TRBJ2-7	many	TGTGCCAGCAGCCCCGGGGTAGCGGGAGTAAACGAGCAGTACTTC	CASSPGVAGVNEQYF
TRBV5-6	NA	TRBJ2-4	NA	TGTGCCAGCAGCTTGGTGCCGGGAGTGGGAAACATTCAGTACTTC	CASSLVPGVGNIQYF